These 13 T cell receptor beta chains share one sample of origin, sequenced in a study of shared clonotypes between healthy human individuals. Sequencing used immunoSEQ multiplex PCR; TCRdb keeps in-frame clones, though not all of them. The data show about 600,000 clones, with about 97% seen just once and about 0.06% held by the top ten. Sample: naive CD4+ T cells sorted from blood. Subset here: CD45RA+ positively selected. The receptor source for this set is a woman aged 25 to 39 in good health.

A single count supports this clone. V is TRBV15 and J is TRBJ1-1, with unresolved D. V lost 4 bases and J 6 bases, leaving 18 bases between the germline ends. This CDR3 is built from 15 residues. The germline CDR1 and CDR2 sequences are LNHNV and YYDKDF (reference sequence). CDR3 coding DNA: TGTGCCACCAGCATAGTGGGCCTGGGTTTCGCTGAAGCTTTCTTT. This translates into CATSIVGLGFAEAFF.

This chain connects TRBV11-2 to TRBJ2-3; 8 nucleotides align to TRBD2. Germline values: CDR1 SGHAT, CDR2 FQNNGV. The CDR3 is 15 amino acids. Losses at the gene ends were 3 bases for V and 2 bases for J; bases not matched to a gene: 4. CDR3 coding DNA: TGTGCCAGCAGCTTCCCCGGACTAGCCACAGATACGCAGTATTTT. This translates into CASSFPGLATDTQYF.

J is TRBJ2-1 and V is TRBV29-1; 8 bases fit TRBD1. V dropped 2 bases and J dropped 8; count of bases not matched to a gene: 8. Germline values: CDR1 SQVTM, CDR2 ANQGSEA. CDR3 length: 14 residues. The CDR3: CSVERTGILDEQFF. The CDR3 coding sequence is TGCAGCGTTGAACGGACAGGGATATTAGATGAGCAGTTCTTC.

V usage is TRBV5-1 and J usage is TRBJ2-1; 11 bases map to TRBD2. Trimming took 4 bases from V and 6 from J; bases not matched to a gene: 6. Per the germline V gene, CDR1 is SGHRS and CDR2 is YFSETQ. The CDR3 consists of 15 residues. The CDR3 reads CASSLPSGRSNEQFF. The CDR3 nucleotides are TGCGCCAGCAGCCTCCCTAGCGGGAGGAGCAATGAGCAGTTCTTC.

CDR3 in amino acids: CASTGLFFAQYF. The CDR3 DNA reads TGTGCCAGCACCGGACTTTTTTTCGCGCAGTACTTC. The chain carries TRBV28 and TRBJ2-7, with D perhaps matching TRBD2 (5 bases). V dropped 7 bases and J dropped 9 bases, with 16 bases sitting between them. Germline values: CDR1 MDHEN, CDR2 SYDVKM. The CDR3 consists of 12 residues. The full variable domain, with the rest looked up from reference TRBV28 and TRBJ2-7, is DVKVTQSSRYLVKRTGEKVFLECVQDMDHENMFWYRQDPGLGLRLIYFSYDVKMKEKGDIPEGYSVSREKKERFSLILESASTNQTSMYLCASTGLFFAQYFGPGTRLTVT.

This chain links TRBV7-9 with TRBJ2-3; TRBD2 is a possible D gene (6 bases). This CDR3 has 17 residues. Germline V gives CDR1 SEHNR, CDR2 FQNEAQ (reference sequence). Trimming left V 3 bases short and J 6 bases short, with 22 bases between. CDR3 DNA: TGTGCCAGCAGCTTGGGGGTTTTCGGGACTCCCGGGGATACGCAGTATTTT. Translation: CASSLGVFGTPGDTQYF.

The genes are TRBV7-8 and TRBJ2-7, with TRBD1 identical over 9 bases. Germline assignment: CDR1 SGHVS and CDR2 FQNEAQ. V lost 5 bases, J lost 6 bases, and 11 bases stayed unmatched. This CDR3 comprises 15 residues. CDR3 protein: CASSDGTGTLSEQYF. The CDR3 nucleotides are TGTGCCAGCAGCGACGGGACAGGGACTTTATCCGAGCAGTACTTC.

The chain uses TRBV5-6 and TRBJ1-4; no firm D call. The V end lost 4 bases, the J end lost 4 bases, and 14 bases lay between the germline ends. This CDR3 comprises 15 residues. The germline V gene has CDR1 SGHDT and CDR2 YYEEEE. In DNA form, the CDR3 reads TGTGCCAGCAGCACCTTGACGGGAGTTAATGAAAAACTGTTTTTT. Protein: CASSTLTGVNEKLFF.

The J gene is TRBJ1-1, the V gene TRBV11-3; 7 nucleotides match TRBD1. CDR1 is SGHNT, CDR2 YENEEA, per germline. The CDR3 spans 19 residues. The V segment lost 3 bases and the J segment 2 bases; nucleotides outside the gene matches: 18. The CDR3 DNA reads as TGTGCCAGCAGCTTTAAGAGAGGGACAGAGGGGGGGGAAAACACTGAAGCTTTCTTT. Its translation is CASSFKRGTEGGENTEAFF.

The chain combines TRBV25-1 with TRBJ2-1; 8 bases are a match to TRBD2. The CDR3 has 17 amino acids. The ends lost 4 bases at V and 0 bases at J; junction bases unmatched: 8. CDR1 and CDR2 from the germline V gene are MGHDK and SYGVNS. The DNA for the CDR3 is TGTGCCAGCAGTGGTTATAGCGGGAACCTCTCCTACAATGAGCAGTTCTTC. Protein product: CASSGYSGNLSYNEQFF.

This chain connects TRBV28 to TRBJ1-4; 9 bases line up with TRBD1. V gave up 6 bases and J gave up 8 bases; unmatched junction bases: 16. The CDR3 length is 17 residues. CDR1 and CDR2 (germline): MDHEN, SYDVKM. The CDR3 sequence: CASSDPGQGPRGEKLFF. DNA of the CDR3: TGTGCCAGCAGCGACCCGGGACAGGGCCCACGGGGAGAAAAACTGTTTTTT.

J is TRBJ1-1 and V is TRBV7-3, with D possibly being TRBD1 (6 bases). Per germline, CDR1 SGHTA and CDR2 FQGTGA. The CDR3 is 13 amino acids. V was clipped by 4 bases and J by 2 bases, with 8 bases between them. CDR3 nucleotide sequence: TGTGCCAGCAGCTCGGGACAAAACACTGAAGCTTTCTTT. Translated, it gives CASSSGQNTEAFF.

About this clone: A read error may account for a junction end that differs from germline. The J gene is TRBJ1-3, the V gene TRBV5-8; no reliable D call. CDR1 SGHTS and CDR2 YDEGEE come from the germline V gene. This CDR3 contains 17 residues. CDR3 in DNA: TGTGCCAACAGCTTGGAAGGGTGGACCGATTCTGGAAACACCATATATTTT. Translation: CANSLEGWTDSGNTIYF.